This TCR beta chain is drawn from a study of CD8 T cells in ankylosing spondylitis. Study conclusions and caveats: Seemingly distinctive of ankylosing spondylitis blood was a TCR beta motif formed by eight highly homologous variants. Disease-linked clones were CD8+ and relatively rare in peripheral blood.

On this clonotype itself: Its target is unknown.

Quantitative barcoded 5'-RACE was used to prepare TCR beta libraries. TCRdb used MiXCR to reprocess the 5' RACE reads, holding one entry per CDR3 protein. The sample lists about 540,000 distinct CDR3 sequences; roughly 13% were seen once. Specimen: blood, either unsorted or a sorted T cell fraction (not recorded which). This clonotype originated in a male donor with ankylosing spondylitis.

The CDR3 is CASSLPGLADNEQFF. CDR3 sequence (DNA): TGTGCCAGCAGCCTCCCGGGACTAGCGGACAATGAGCAGTTCTTC. This chain uses TRBV28 with TRBJ2-1; TRBD2 aligns across 11 bases. Germline V gives CDR1 MDHEN, CDR2 SYDVKM. The trim removed 6 bases at V and 5 bases at J, leaving 6 bases unmatched. CDR3 length: 15 amino acids. Combining the CDR3 with reference TRBV28 and TRBJ2-1 gives the whole variable domain DVKVTQSSRYLVKRTGEKVFLECVQDMDHENMFWYRQDPGLGLRLIYFSYDVKMKEKGDIPEGYSVSREKKERFSLILESASTNQTSMYLCASSLPGLADNEQFFGPGTRLTVL.